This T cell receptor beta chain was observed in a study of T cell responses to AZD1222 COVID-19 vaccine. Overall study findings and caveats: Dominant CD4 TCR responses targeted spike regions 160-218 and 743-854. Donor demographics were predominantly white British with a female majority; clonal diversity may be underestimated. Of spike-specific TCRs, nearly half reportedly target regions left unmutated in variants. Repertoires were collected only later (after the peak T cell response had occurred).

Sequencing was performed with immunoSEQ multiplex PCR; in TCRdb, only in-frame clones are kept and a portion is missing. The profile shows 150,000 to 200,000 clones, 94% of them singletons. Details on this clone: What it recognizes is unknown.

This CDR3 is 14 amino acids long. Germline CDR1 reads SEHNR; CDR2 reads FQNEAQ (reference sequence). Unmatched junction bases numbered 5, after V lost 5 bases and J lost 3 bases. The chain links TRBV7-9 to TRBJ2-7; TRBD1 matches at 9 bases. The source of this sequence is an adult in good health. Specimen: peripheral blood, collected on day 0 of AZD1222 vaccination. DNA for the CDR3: TGTGCCAGCAGCAGGGACAGGGACAGCTACGAGCAGTACTTC. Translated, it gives CASSRDRDSYEQYF.